This is a list of T cell receptor beta chains from one sample in a study of identical twins. One entry per CDR3 protein results from TCRdb running MiXCR on the 5' RACE reads. The sample lists around 480,000 distinct CDR3 sequences, about 13% occurring once. In addition, the sample was reused for a study of yellow fever vaccine responses in identical twins.

The sample comprised CD4+ T cells sorted from blood. These receptors all stem from a woman younger than 35 in good health. Both conserved end residues are part of each CDR3. D genes are given only for firm matches. Where a row states a size, it is once, few, many or the class of an expanded clone; other rows omit it.

D	size	J	V	DNA	CDR3
TRBD2	-	TRBJ2-7	TRBV3-1	TGTGCCAGCAGCCAAAAGCCCCACGGGACTAGCCCCTACGAGCAGTACTTC	CASSQKPHGTSPYEQYF
-	few	TRBJ1-1	TRBV20-1	TGCAGTGCTAGAGATCAATCCCGGGACACTGAAGCTTTCTTT	CSARDQSRDTEAFF
TRBD2	few	TRBJ2-7	TRBV2	TGTGCCAGCAGGGAGAGAATCCCGGGGGGGGAGCAGTACTTC	CASRERIPGGEQYF
TRBD2	-	TRBJ2-1	TRBV7-9	TGTGCCAGCAAACAAAGCGGGAGTTCTGGTGAGCAGTTCTTC	CASKQSGSSGEQFF
-	-	TRBJ2-1	TRBV12-3/TRBV12-4	TGTGCCAGCTTACAAGGGCGGGGCTCAGGCTCCTACAATGAGCAGTTCTTC	CASLQGRGSGSYNEQFF
-	-	TRBJ2-5	TRBV2	TGTGCCAGCAGTCCCAACAGGGTAGAGACCCAGTACTTC	CASSPNRVETQYF
TRBD2	few	TRBJ2-1	TRBV4-3	TGCGCCAGCAGCCCCCTGGTGGCGGGAGGGCCCCATGAGCAGTTCTTC	CASSPLVAGGPHEQFF
TRBD1	-	TRBJ1-2	TRBV29-1	TGCAGCGTTGAGGGAGGGGGCGACGGCTACACCTTC	CSVEGGGDGYTF
TRBD1	-	TRBJ1-6	TRBV3-1	TGTGCCAGCAGCTCGACAGGGGTTTCACCCCTCCACTTT	CASSSTGVSPLHF
-	few	TRBJ1-5	TRBV28	TGTGCCAGCAGCCAGGACAGATATAGCAATCAGCCCCAGCATTTT	CASSQDRYSNQPQHF
TRBD1	few	TRBJ1-2	TRBV10-2	TGCGCCAGCACCTCAAGGACAGGGGGCTCTTCTTCCTATGGCTACACCTTC	CASTSRTGGSSSYGYTF
-	-	TRBJ2-7	TRBV20-1	TGCAGTGCTAGAAAATTCGGGACATTCTCCTACGAGCAGTACTTC	CSARKFGTFSYEQYF
-	few	TRBJ2-5	TRBV20-1	TGCAGTGCTAGGGAGGGGCTTAGACAAGAGACCCAGTACTTC	CSAREGLRQETQYF
TRBD2	few	TRBJ2-1	TRBV20-1	TGCAGTGCTAGAGACCTAGCGGCCTACAATGAGCAGTTCTTC	CSARDLAAYNEQFF
-	few	TRBJ2-2	TRBV29-1	TGCAGCGCCGCCAGGGTGAACGGGGAGCTGTTTTTT	CSAARVNGELFF
-	-	TRBJ2-7	TRBV18	TGTGCCAGCTCACCACCGCCCCCCAGAGTCTACGAGCAGTACTTC	CASSPPPPRVYEQYF
-	few	TRBJ2-1	TRBV20-1	TGCAGTGCTAGAATGATAAACCGTCTGGCTAGACTCAATGAGCAGTTCTTC	CSARMINRLARLNEQFF
-	few	TRBJ1-4	TRBV5-1	TGCGCCAGCAGTCCATCCGGGGAACGAGGTGAAAAACTGTTTTTT	CASSPSGERGEKLFF
-	few	TRBJ1-3	TRBV15	TGTGCCACCAGCAGAGGGGCTCAGGGTGGAAACACCATATATTTT	CATSRGAQGGNTIYF
TRBD1	few	TRBJ2-7	TRBV5-1	TGCGCCAGCAGCTCCAGACAGGGGTTGGGGGAGCAGTACTTC	CASSSRQGLGEQYF
TRBD2	-	TRBJ2-3	TRBV28	TGTGCCAGCAGTCCTCCGGGACTAAGCACAGATACGCAGTATTTT	CASSPPGLSTDTQYF
TRBD1	-	TRBJ1-5	TRBV10-2	TGCGCCAGCAGCCCTGCAGGGACAGATCAGCCCCAGCATTTT	CASSPAGTDQPQHF